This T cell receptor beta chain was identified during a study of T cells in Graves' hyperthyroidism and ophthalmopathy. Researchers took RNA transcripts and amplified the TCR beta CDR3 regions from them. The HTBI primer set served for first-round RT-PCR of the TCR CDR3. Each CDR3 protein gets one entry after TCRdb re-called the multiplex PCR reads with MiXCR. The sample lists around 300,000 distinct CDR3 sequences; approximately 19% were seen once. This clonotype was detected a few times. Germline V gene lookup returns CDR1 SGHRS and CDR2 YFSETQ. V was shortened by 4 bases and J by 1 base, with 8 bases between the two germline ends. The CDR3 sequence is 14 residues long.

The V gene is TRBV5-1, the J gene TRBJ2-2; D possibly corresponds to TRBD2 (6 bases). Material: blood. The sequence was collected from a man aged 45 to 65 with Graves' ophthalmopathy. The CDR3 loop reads CASSEGLNTGELFF. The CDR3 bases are TGCGCCAGCAGCGAGGGACTGAACACCGGGGAGCTGTTTTTT.